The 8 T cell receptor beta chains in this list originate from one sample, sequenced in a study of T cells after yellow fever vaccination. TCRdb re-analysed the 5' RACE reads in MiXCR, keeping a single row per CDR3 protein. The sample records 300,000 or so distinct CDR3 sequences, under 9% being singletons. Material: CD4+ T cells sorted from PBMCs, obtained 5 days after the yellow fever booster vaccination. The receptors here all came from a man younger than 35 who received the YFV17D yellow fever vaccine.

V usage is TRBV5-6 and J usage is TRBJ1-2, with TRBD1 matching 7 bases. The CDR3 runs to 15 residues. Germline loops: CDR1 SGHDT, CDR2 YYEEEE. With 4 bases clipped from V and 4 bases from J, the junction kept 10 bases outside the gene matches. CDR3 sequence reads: CASSPTPGQIYGYTF. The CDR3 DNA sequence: TGTGCCAGCAGCCCTACCCCGGGACAGATCTATGGCTACACCTTC.

The CDR3 nucleotides read TGTGCCATCACTTCAGGGGGGAACTATGGCTACACCTTC. Translation: CAITSGGNYGYTF. The rearrangement uses TRBV10-3 and TRBJ1-2; TRBD1 matches at 7 bases. Germline values: CDR1 ENHRY, CDR2 SYGVKD. The CDR3 is 13 residues long. V trimming: 7 bases; J trimming: 2 bases; junction bases outside the gene matches: 4.

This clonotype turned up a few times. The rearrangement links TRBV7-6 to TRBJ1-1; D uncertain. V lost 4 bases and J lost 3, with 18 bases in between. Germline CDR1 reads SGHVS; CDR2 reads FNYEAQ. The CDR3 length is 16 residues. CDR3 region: CASSSIRTIKDTEAFF. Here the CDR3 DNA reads TGTGCCAGCAGCTCCATTAGGACTATCAAGGACACTGAAGCTTTCTTT.

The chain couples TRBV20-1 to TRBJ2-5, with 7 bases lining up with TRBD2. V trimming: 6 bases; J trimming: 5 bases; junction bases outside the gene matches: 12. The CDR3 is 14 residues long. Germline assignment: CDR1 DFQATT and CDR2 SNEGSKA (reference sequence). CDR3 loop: CSARDQRDDETQYF. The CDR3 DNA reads TGCAGTGCCCGGGACCAGCGGGACGACGAGACCCAGTACTTC.

The DNA of the CDR3 is TGTGCCAGCAGCCTTGACGGATCCTATGGCTACACCTTC. This gives the protein CASSLDGSYGYTF. V is TRBV7-6 and J is TRBJ1-2; D is uncertain. Germline-derived CDR1 and CDR2 are SGHVS and FNYEAQ. The V gene lost 5 bases and the J gene lost 4 bases, with 11 bases spanning the gap. CDR3 length: 13 amino acids. The full variable domain, completed using reference TRBV7-6 and TRBJ1-2, is GAGVSQSPRYKVTKRGQDVALRCDPISGHVSLYWYRQALGQGPEFLTYFNYEAQQDKSGLPNDRFSAERPEGSISTLTIQRTEQRDSAMYRCASSLDGSYGYTFGSGTRLTVV.

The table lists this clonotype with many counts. CDR3 protein: CASRLVLQGTWYF. The CDR3 bases are TGTGCCAGCCGACTAGTCCTACAGGGAACCTGGTACTTC. V usage is TRBV2 and J usage is TRBJ2-4; D may correspond to TRBD1 or TRBD2 (6 bases each). With 8 bases removed from V and 15 bases from J, the gap between germline ends came to 23 bases. The CDR3 sequence is 13 residues long. Looked up from germline, CDR1 is SNHLY and CDR2 is FYNNEI.

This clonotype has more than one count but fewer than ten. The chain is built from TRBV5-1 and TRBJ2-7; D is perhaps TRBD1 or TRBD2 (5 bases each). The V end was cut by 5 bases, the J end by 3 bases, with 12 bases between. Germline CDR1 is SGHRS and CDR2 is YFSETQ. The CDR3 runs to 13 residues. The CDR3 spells CASRRDLNYEQYF. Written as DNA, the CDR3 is TGCGCCAGCAGACGGGACCTCAACTACGAGCAGTACTTC. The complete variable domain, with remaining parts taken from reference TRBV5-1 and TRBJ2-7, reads KAGVTQTPRYLIKTRGQQVTLSCSPISGHRSVSWYQQTPGQGLQFLFEYFSETQRNKGNFPGRFSGRQFSNSRSEMNVSTLELGDSALYLCASRRDLNYEQYFGPGTRLTVT.

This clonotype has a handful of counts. CDR3 nucleotide sequence: TGTGCCAGCAGCTTGTATTTGGGACAGGGTCAAGGTGGGGCCAACGTCCTGACTTTC. It specifies CASSLYLGQGQGGANVLTF. The chain recombines TRBV5-8 with TRBJ2-6; 9 nucleotides line up with TRBD1. After removal of 1 base from V and 3 bases from J, the junction contained 11 bases not matched to a gene. The CDR3 runs 19 residues. Looked up from germline, CDR1 is SGHTS and CDR2 is YDEGEE.